The T cell receptor beta chain described here comes from a study of T cells in Graves' hyperthyroidism and ophthalmopathy. Amplified TCR beta CDR3 regions came from RNA transcripts. With the HTBI primer set, the TCR CDR3 went through a first round of RT-PCR. TCRdb analysed the multiplex PCR reads with MiXCR anew, one entry per CDR3 protein. The data contain 300,000 to 400,000 distinct CDR3 sequences, approximately 15% of them seen just once; the ten biggest clones take up approximately 11%. This clonotype was picked up a small number of times. Its antigen is not identified. Regarding the study as a whole: Among clonotypes expanded in thyroid above 0.001, most were also found in blood. By a 13 V-J model, ophthalmopathy was set apart from stable hyperthyroidism.

The J segment lost 7 bases and the V segment lost 7 bases, leaving 10 bases of the junction unmatched. CDR1 is LNHDA, CDR2 SQIVND, per germline (reference sequence). The CDR3 runs 14 residues. Uncontrolled infection, other autoimmune disease, pregnancy and lactation each barred patients from inclusion. The PBMCs had their origin in approximately 10 ml of fresh peripheral blood. The sequence was collected from a woman aged 60-75 years with Graves' hyperthyroidism. J is TRBJ2-7 and V is TRBV19; the match to TRBD1 covers 10 bases. Specimen: blood. CDR3 in amino acids: CASNPRTGGREQYF. CDR3 sequence (DNA): TGTGCCAGTAATCCGAGGACAGGGGGTCGGGAGCAGTACTTC.